This T cell receptor (beta chain) was recovered during a study of T cell responses to AZD1222 COVID-19 vaccine. Study context: Analysis merged second doses at about 4 or about 12 weeks.

Findings and caveats of the study: Targets within unmutated variant regions were reportedly found for nearly half of spike-specific TCRs. The peak T cell response came first, and repertoires were sampled only after it. White British ancestry dominated among donors, who included more females, and clonal diversity was possibly underestimated.

Comment on this clone: The antigen remains unidentified.

The table came from immunoSEQ multiplex PCR; TCRdb's copy has only in-frame clones and leaves some out. The sample lists 60,000 to 80,000 clones; about 90% were seen once. Germline CDR1 reads SGHDT; CDR2 reads YYEEEE. The CDR3 length is 15 residues. V lost 0 bases and J lost 1, with 7 bases in between. This receptor was taken from an adult in good health. Material: peripheral blood, obtained on day 0 of AZD1222 vaccination. V usage is TRBV5-6 and J usage is TRBJ2-2, with D maybe TRBD2 (5 bases). CDR3 sequence: CASSLVGVNTGELFF. In DNA form, the CDR3 reads TGTGCCAGCAGCTTGGTGGGAGTGAACACCGGGGAGCTGTTTTTT.